A single sample gave rise to the 31 T cell receptor beta chains below, sequenced in a study of blood T cells in healthy people across ages. Next came a second PCR, run for about 7 to 12 cycles, which used a sample-barcoded 5' primer along with a J-beta primer mix. TCRdb processed the 5' RACE reads anew with MiXCR; each CDR3 protein has one entry. The repertoire holds about 1.5 million distinct CDR3 sequences, with roughly 40% as singletons. Sequencing was done on a sample of blood. Receptors were obtained from a woman younger than 35 in good health.

This clonotype was found a few times. V is TRBV3-1 and J is TRBJ1-1, with unresolved D. V was cut by 4 bases and J by 4 bases, with 10 bases left in between. The CDR3 has 13 amino acids. Germline CDR1 LGHDT, CDR2 YNNKEL (reference sequence). CDR3 residues: CASSPAIGTEAFF. The CDR3 nucleotides are TGTGCCAGCAGCCCGGCTATCGGCACTGAAGCTTTCTTT.

V gene TRBV20-1 combines with J gene TRBJ2-1, with 10 bases fitting TRBD2. Matching the DNA end better, TRBJ2-7 makes the J call doubtful. Germline V CDR1 and CDR2: DFQATT, SNEGSKA (reference sequence). The CDR3 loop spans 14 amino acids. The DNA for the CDR3 is TGCAGTGCTAGTCTAGCGGGGGTTTACAATGAGCAGTACTTC. This codes for CSASLAGVYNEQYF.

The chain combines TRBV7-2 with TRBJ2-7; TRBD2 matches at 12 bases. This CDR3 comprises 17 residues. The ends lost 1 base at V and 7 bases at J; junction bases unmatched: 11. From germline, CDR1 is SGHTA and CDR2 FQGNSA. The CDR3 region is CASSLVGTSGYYNEQYF. The CDR3 nucleotides read TGTGCCAGCAGCTTAGTGGGGACTAGCGGGTATTACAATGAGCAGTACTTC.

This clonotype has a handful of counts. V usage is TRBV4-1 and J usage is TRBJ2-7; D unclear. The germline CDR1 and CDR2 sequences are MGHRA and YSYEKL. The CDR3 runs 14 residues. Trimming stripped 2 bases from V and 0 bases from J, with 8 bases between. CDR3 sequence reads: CASSQKLASYEQYF. The CDR3 DNA sequence: TGCGCCAGCAGCCAAAAATTGGCCTCCTACGAGCAGTACTTC.

This rearrangement joins TRBV6-6 to TRBJ2-1; 9 positions agree with TRBD2. The CDR3 consists of 14 residues. CDR1 MNHNY and CDR2 SVGAGI come from the germline V gene (reference sequence). The V segment lost 7 bases and the J segment 4 bases; nucleotides outside the gene matches: 5. This chain's CDR3 is CASNPAGGYNEQFF. The CDR3, as DNA: TGTGCCAGCAATCCAGCGGGGGGATACAATGAGCAGTTCTTC.

The V call is TRBV2, the J call TRBJ2-1; TRBD1 matches 9 bases. The CDR3 runs to 12 residues. With 6 bases clipped from V and 10 bases from J, the junction kept 4 bases outside the gene matches. Germline CDR1 SNHLY, CDR2 FYNNEI. In DNA form, the CDR3 reads TGTGCCAGCAGGGGACAGGGTCTCGAGCAGTTCTTC. Its protein is CASRGQGLEQFF.

The V call is TRBV6-1, the J call TRBJ2-4; 7 bases are shared with TRBD1. V dropped 5 bases and J dropped 6; count of bases not matched to a gene: 7. This CDR3 is 14 amino acids long. CDR1 is MNHNS and CDR2 is SASEGT in the germline V gene. The DNA of the CDR3 is TGTGCCAGCAGTAGGGGGCAGGGAGTAAACATTCAGTACTTC. Its protein is CASSRGQGVNIQYF.

Turning to this clonotype: One end of the junction fails to match germline, which may point to a read error. In DNA form, the CDR3 reads TGCGTCAGCAGCTTGGTTTCAGGGGATGTGGAGACCCAGTACTTC. Protein sequence: CVSSLVSGDVETQYF. The chain joins TRBV5-1 to TRBJ2-5, with D possibly being TRBD1 (6 bases). The germline CDR1 and CDR2 sequences are SGHRS and YFSETQ. The CDR3 contains 15 residues. The full variable domain, its missing parts supplied by reference TRBV5-1 and TRBJ2-5, is KAGVTQTPRYLIKTRGQQVTLSCSPISGHRSVSWYQQTPGQGLQFLFEYFSETQRNKGNFPGRFSGRQFSNSRSEMNVSTLELGDSALYLCVSSLVSGDVETQYFGPGTRLLVL.

The chain couples TRBV30 to TRBJ2-7; a possible D gene is TRBD2 (5 bases). This CDR3 has 12 residues. CDR1 GTSNPN and CDR2 SVGIG come from the germline V gene (reference sequence). Between the trimmed V and J ends, which lost 5 bases and 3 bases, there was a span of 11 bases. The CDR3 bases are TGTGCCTGGGGGGAGCGGCTCTACGAGCAGTACTTC. This sequence encodes CAWGERLYEQYF.

This clonotype was seen only a few times. The rearrangement links TRBV5-1 to TRBJ2-7; 8 positions match TRBD1. CDR1 and CDR2 (germline): SGHRS, YFSETQ. The J segment lost 2 bases and the V segment lost 4 bases, leaving 8 bases of the junction unmatched. CDR3 length equals 15 residues. The CDR3 region is CASSAGTGLPYEQYF. CDR3 sequence (DNA): TGCGCCAGCAGCGCCGGGACAGGTCTCCCCTACGAGCAGTACTTC.

V is TRBV5-1 and J is TRBJ2-1; D not resolved. The CDR3 runs to 15 residues. V lost 0 bases to trimming and J lost 10 bases, with 17 bases between them. Looked up from germline, CDR1 is SGHRS and CDR2 is YFSETQ. The CDR3 loop reads CASSLVSGPKREQFF. The CDR3 region has the DNA TGCGCCAGCAGCTTGGTGTCAGGACCAAAGAGGGAGCAGTTCTTC.

This rearrangement joins TRBV9 to TRBJ2-1; the match to TRBD2 covers 7 bases. This CDR3 is built from 14 residues. J gave up 9 bases and V 2 bases, and 8 bases lay outside the gene matches. CDR1 is SGDLS and CDR2 is YYNGEE in the germline V gene. CDR3 DNA sequence: TGTGCCAGCAGCGTGCGGGAGAGTAGAGGTGAGCAGTTCTTC. It yields the protein CASSVRESRGEQFF.

This clonotype was picked up a small number of times. The V call is TRBV12-3 or TRBV12-4, the J call TRBJ2-1, with 11 bases fitting TRBD2. The CDR3 is made up of 16 amino acids. Germline trimming cut 2 bases from V and 6 bases from J; bases unmatched to any gene: 6. The CDR3 loop is CASSLSGLAGGNEQFF. The CDR3 DNA is TGTGCCAGCAGTTTATCCGGCCTAGCGGGGGGCAATGAGCAGTTCTTC.

V gene TRBV5-1 combines with J gene TRBJ2-4, with 7 positions matching TRBD1. Germline V CDR1 and CDR2: SGHRS, YFSETQ. V lost 0 bases to trimming and J lost 3 bases; unmatched junction nucleotides: 6. The CDR3 contains 16 residues. The CDR3 protein is CASSLVEGADKNIQYF. The DNA for the CDR3 is TGCGCCAGCAGCTTGGTTGAGGGGGCAGACAAAAACATTCAGTACTTC.

The chain links TRBV2 to TRBJ1-4; 12 bases map to TRBD1. Losses at the gene ends were 6 bases for V and 12 bases for J; bases not matched to a gene: 5. This CDR3 region has 13 residues. CDR1 is SNHLY, CDR2 FYNNEI, per germline. The CDR3 region is CASRGTGGAELFF. In DNA, the CDR3 is TGTGCCAGCAGGGGGACAGGGGGCGCGGAACTGTTTTTT.

In its sample, this clonotype was seen once. The rearrangement joins TRBV28 to TRBJ1-2; 10 bases map to TRBD1. Germline CDR1 MDHEN, CDR2 SYDVKM. The CDR3 totals 15 residues. V lost 5 bases and J lost 8; bases outside the gene matches: 11. The CDR3 loop is CASSLLLTGGNGYTF. CDR3 DNA: TGTGCCAGCAGTCTCCTATTGACAGGGGGCAACGGCTACACCTTC.

This clonotype came up a few times. The chain combines TRBV20-1 with TRBJ2-5, with 16 bases identical to TRBD2. Germline V gene data show CDR1 as DFQATT and CDR2 as SNEGSKA (reference sequence). V shed 6 bases, J shed 0 bases, and the junction held 4 bases outside the gene matches. CDR3 length equals 16 residues. The CDR3 region is CSAPGLAGGYQETQYF. The CDR3 bases are TGCAGTGCCCCGGGACTAGCGGGGGGGTACCAAGAGACCCAGTACTTC.

The chain recombines TRBV3-1 with TRBJ2-1; TRBD2 matches 7 bases. This CDR3 region has 15 residues. Germline V CDR1 and CDR2: LGHDT, YNNKEL (reference sequence). Trimming at V came to 8 bases and at J to 1 base, leaving 8 bases not matched to a gene. The CDR3 here is CASLKVGGSYNEQFF. The CDR3, as DNA: TGTGCCAGCCTCAAAGTCGGGGGGTCCTACAATGAGCAGTTCTTC.

This clonotype was counted a few times. This chain connects TRBV7-2 to TRBJ2-5; maybe TRBD2 (6 bases). The J call may not be correct, given that the DNA end is closer to TRBJ2-7. The CDR3 covers 12 residues. CDR1 is SGHTA, CDR2 FQGNSA, per germline. The CDR3 region is CASSFPGVEQYF. CDR3 DNA: TGTGCCAGCAGCTTTCCGGGGGTCGAGCAGTACTTC.

This clonotype showed up just a few times. The V gene is TRBV4-1, the J gene TRBJ2-5, with D perhaps matching TRBD2 (6 bases). There are 14 residues in the CDR3. CDR1 and CDR2 from the germline V gene are MGHRA and YSYEKL. V was pared by 4 bases and J by 4 bases, with 13 bases between. The CDR3 DNA reads as TGCGCCAGCAGCCTCATGACGGGGGTAGAGACCCAGTACTTC. Its translation is CASSLMTGVETQYF.

The chain links TRBV20-1 to TRBJ1-1; TRBD1 is a possible D gene (5 bases). Trimming removed 3 bases at V and 4 bases at J, with 18 bases between. Germline V CDR1 and CDR2: DFQATT, SNEGSKA (reference sequence). This CDR3 comprises 15 residues. The CDR3 bases are TGCAGTGCTAGTGACCCGGGGCGCGGAGGCACTGAAGCTTTCTTT. Translated, it gives CSASDPGRGGTEAFF.

J is TRBJ2-7 and V is TRBV12-3 or TRBV12-4; D remains unclear. The CDR3 sequence is 12 residues long. Trimming removed 5 bases at V and 4 bases at J, with 9 bases between. DNA of the CDR3: TGTGCCAGCAGTGCCCAAGAGTACGAGCAGTACTTC. Encoded protein: CASSAQEYEQYF.

A single count supports this clonotype. The chain is built from TRBV5-1 and TRBJ1-2, with TRBD1 identical over 7 bases. Germline CDR1 SGHRS, CDR2 YFSETQ. After removal of 4 bases from V and 5 bases from J, the junction contained 11 bases not matched to a gene. There are 15 residues in the CDR3. DNA of the CDR3: TGCGCCAGCAGCACTACAGGGGATGATCCTTATGGCTACACCTTC. This encodes CASSTTGDDPYGYTF. The full variable domain, with the rest looked up from reference TRBV5-1 and TRBJ1-2, is KAGVTQTPRYLIKTRGQQVTLSCSPISGHRSVSWYQQTPGQGLQFLFEYFSETQRNKGNFPGRFSGRQFSNSRSEMNVSTLELGDSALYLCASSTTGDDPYGYTFGSGTRLTVV.

The rearrangement links TRBV7-2 to TRBJ2-7; 8 bases align to TRBD1. Trimming took 2 bases from V and 3 from J; bases not matched to a gene: 9. CDR1 SGHTA and CDR2 FQGNSA come from the germline V gene. The CDR3 runs to 16 residues. The CDR3 loop reads CASSLLGQGANYEQYF. CDR3 sequence (DNA): TGTGCCAGCAGCTTATTGGGCCAGGGGGCCAACTACGAGCAGTACTTC.

This clonotype was seen a handful of times. J is TRBJ2-3 and V is TRBV4-2; no clear D. CDR1 is LGHNA and CDR2 is YNFKEQ in the germline V gene. This CDR3 is built from 14 residues. V was pared by 0 bases and J by 0 bases, with 4 bases between. Here the CDR3 DNA reads TGTGCCAGCAGCCAAGATCTTAGCACAGATACGCAGTATTTT. Encoded protein: CASSQDLSTDTQYF.

As to this clonotype: Compared with germline, one end of the junction differs, possibly owing to a read error. The chain couples TRBV5-1 to TRBJ1-6, with D unresolved. Germline CDR1 SGHRS, CDR2 YFSETQ. The CDR3 loop spans 14 amino acids. The CDR3 coding sequence is TGTGCCAGCAGCTTGTCACACCTCGACTCACCCCTCCACTTT. Its protein product is CASSLSHLDSPLHF.

This clonotype was counted only a few times. The chain joins TRBV6-2 or TRBV6-3 to TRBJ1-2; 7 nucleotides match TRBD1. This CDR3 is built from 13 residues. The V gene's germline CDR1 is MNHEY and CDR2 SVGEGT. The trim removed 5 bases at V and 4 bases at J, leaving 4 bases unmatched. The CDR3 region is CASSTGVPYGYTF. Here the CDR3 DNA reads TGTGCCAGCAGTACAGGGGTCCCCTATGGCTACACCTTC.

This sequence joins TRBV6-5 and TRBJ2-1; D call uncertain. The germline V gene encodes CDR1 MNHEY and CDR2 SVGAGI. Trimming cost V 2 bases and J 2 bases, with 13 bases left between them. The CDR3 loop spans 16 amino acids. The CDR3 nucleotides read TGTGCCAGCAGTTACGGGCCTGGCGGCACCTACAATGAGCAGTTCTTC. Translated: CASSYGPGGTYNEQFF.

This clonotype showed up just a few times. The CDR3 loop reads CSASSRGPYNEQYF. In DNA form, the CDR3 reads TGCAGTGCCTCCTCGCGGGGGCCCTACAATGAGCAGTACTTC. The rearrangement joins TRBV20-1 to TRBJ2-1; perhaps TRBD2 as D (7 bases). The DNA end is a closer match to TRBJ2-7, so the J assignment may be wrong. This CDR3 comprises 14 residues. CDR1 is DFQATT and CDR2 is SNEGSKA in the germline V gene (reference sequence).

The chain uses TRBV11-2 and TRBJ1-2; TRBD1 matches at 7 bases. Germline V gene sequence: CDR1 SGHAT, CDR2 FQNNGV. V shed 5 bases, J shed 4 bases, and the junction held 7 bases outside the gene matches. The CDR3 has 14 residues. DNA of the CDR3: TGTGCCAGCAGCCCTGCGGGACAGATCTATGGCTACACCTTC. Protein product: CASSPAGQIYGYTF.

This chain joins TRBV12-3 or TRBV12-4 and TRBJ1-5, with a weak D call TRBD1 (6 bases). V lost 6 bases and J 4 bases, leaving 16 bases between the germline ends. The CDR3 has 15 amino acids. The DNA for the CDR3 is TGTGCCAGCAGCTACACGGGGGCATATAATCAGCCCCAGCATTTT. Encoded protein: CASSYTGAYNQPQHF.